These T cell receptor beta chains were read from a single sample in a study of control samples from healthy donors and cancer patients. Sequencing was performed with immunoSEQ multiplex PCR; in TCRdb, only in-frame clones are kept and a portion is missing. This sample has fewer than 60,000 clones, with 80% to 90% found just once. The sample consisted of PBMCs. These receptor sequences come from a woman in her forties or fifties with lung cancer. Both conserved end residues are part of each CDR3. A D gene is named only where the DNA matches it firmly. Clone size is shown for a subset of rows, as once, few, many or a class of expanded clone.

>-|TRBV7-2|TRBD1|TRBJ1-5
CASRSGQGQAEPQHF
TGTGCCAGCAGGTCAGGACAGGGTCAAGCGGAGCCCCAGCATTTT
>-|TRBV7-2|-|TRBJ1-1
CASSLAGQGEAFF
TGTGCCAGCAGCTTAGCAGGGCAGGGTGAAGCTTTCTTT
>few|TRBV4-1|-|TRBJ1-5
CASSQEGERVDQPQHF
TGCGCCAGCAGCCAAGAGGGTGAGAGGGTCGATCAGCCCCAGCATTTT
>-|TRBV19|-|TRBJ1-1
CASSLGHLNTEAFF
TGTGCCAGTAGTCTGGGACACCTCAACACTGAAGCTTTCTTT
>-|TRBV7-2|-|TRBJ2-6
CASSVFSGANVLTF
TGTGCCAGCAGCGTTTTCTCTGGGGCCAACGTCCTGACTTTC
>once|TRBV2|-|TRBJ2-2
CASKISGELFF
TGTGCCAGCAAGATATCCGGGGAGCTGTTTTTT
>once|TRBV6-5|-|TRBJ2-5
CASSRTHMGTQYF
TGTGCCAGCAGCCGGACACATATGGGGACCCAGTACTTC
>-|TRBV18|TRBD1|TRBJ1-2
CASSPTTGEDYGYTF
TGTGCCAGCTCACCGACAACAGGGGAAGACTATGGCTACACCTTC
>-|TRBV4-3|-|TRBJ1-1
CASSQDTVGGTEAFF
TGCGCCAGCAGCCAAGATACGGTTGGGGGCACTGAAGCTTTCTTT
>once|TRBV9|TRBD2|TRBJ2-1
CASSASTSGGARYNEQFF
TGTGCCAGCAGCGCGAGTACTAGCGGGGGGGCTAGGTACAATGAGCAGTTCTTC
>-|TRBV5-1|-|TRBJ1-5
CASSLAGAAGQPQHF
TGCGCCAGCAGCTTGGCAGGGGCGGCGGGTCAGCCCCAGCATTTT
>once|TRBV27|TRBD1|TRBJ1-2
CASSSKTGGIANYGYTF
TGTGCCAGCAGTTCCAAGACAGGGGGCATTGCAAACTATGGCTACACCTTC
>once|TRBV5-1|-|TRBJ2-3
CASSWGDTQYF
TGCGCCAGCAGCTGGGGGGATACGCAGTATTTT
>-|TRBV20-1|-|TRBJ1-1
CSAMRKVSFF
TGCAGTGCTATGAGGAAAGTTTCTTTCTTT
>few|TRBV6-4|TRBD1|TRBJ2-1
CASSRTGGDEQFF
TGTGCCAGCAGTCGGACAGGGGGAGATGAGCAGTTCTTC
>-|TRBV6-5|-|TRBJ2-5
CAIFRGGETQYF
TGTGCCATATTCAGGGGAGGGGAGACCCAGTACTTC
>-|TRBV15|-|TRBJ2-7
CATSRQGGYEQYF
TGTGCCACCAGCAGACAAGGGGGATACGAGCAGTACTTC
>-|TRBV7-9|-|TRBJ1-4
CASSTGDYNEKLFF
TGTGCCAGCAGTACCGGGGATTATAATGAAAAACTGTTTTTT
>-|TRBV7-3|TRBD1|TRBJ1-6
CASSLGTEFSPLHF
TGTGCCAGCAGCTTAGGGACAGAGTTTTCACCCCTCCACTTT
>once|TRBV27|-|TRBJ2-7
CASSPRFGGSYEQYF
TGTGCCAGCAGTCCGCGATTTGGGGGTTCCTACGAGCAGTACTTC
>-|TRBV19|TRBD1|TRBJ2-2
CASSETGGTGELFF
TGTGCCAGTAGCGAGACAGGGGGCACCGGGGAGCTGTTTTTT
>-|TRBV12-5|-|TRBJ1-1
CARGTENTEAFF
TGTGCTAGAGGGACCGAGAACACTGAAGCTTTCTTT
>-|TRBV19|TRBD1|TRBJ1-2
CASSLTGNYGYTF
TGTGCCAGTAGCCTGACAGGGAACTATGGCTACACCTTC
>once|TRBV12-5|TRBD1|TRBJ1-6
CASGWDRDPLQSPLHF
TGTGCTAGTGGTTGGGACAGGGATCCGTTACAATCACCCCTCCACTTT
>-|TRBV9|-|TRBJ1-3
CASSKEGLSGNTIYF
TGTGCCAGCAGCAAGGAGGGGCTGTCAGGAAACACCATATATTTT
>-|TRBV7-2|-|TRBJ2-1
CASSLVWTDNEQFF
TGTGCCAGCAGCTTAGTTTGGACAGACAATGAGCAGTTCTTC
>-|TRBV24-1|-|TRBJ1-2
CATSDLENYGYTF
TGTGCCACCAGTGATTTGGAGAACTATGGCTACACCTTC
>-|TRBV7-2|TRBD1|TRBJ1-2
CASSLGGGRGLSGYTF
TGTGCCAGCAGCTTAGGTGGGGGCAGGGGGCTTAGTGGCTACACCTTC
>-|TRBV11-2|-|TRBJ1-4
CASSASNGVNEKLFF
TGTGCCAGCAGCGCGTCAAACGGTGTTAATGAAAAACTGTTTTTT
>-|TRBV7-2|-|TRBJ1-1
CASSFFGATNTEAFF
TGTGCCAGCAGCTTCTTTGGGGCTACGAACACTGAAGCTTTCTTT
>-|TRBV6-6|TRBD1|TRBJ1-2
CASSYFGQGLGGYTF
TGTGCCAGCAGTTATTTCGGACAGGGGTTGGGTGGCTACACCTTC
>-|TRBV5-1|TRBD2|TRBJ2-5
CASSLGLAGTETQYF
TGCGCCAGCAGCTTGGGACTAGCGGGAACGGAGACCCAGTACTTC
>few|TRBV7-3|-|TRBJ1-1
CASSSRTNTEAFF
TGTGCCAGCAGTTCGAGGACGAACACTGAAGCTTTCTTT
>-|TRBV29-1|-|TRBJ1-2
CSAERTVNYGYTF
TGCAGCGCGGAAAGGACAGTTAACTATGGCTACACCTTC
>-|TRBV7-3|TRBD1|TRBJ2-5
CASSLSGTGGGQETQYF
TGTGCCAGCAGCTTAAGTGGGACAGGGGGCGGACAAGAGACCCAGTACTTC
>-|TRBV11-3|-|TRBJ2-2
CASRGEGTGELFF
TGTGCCAGCAGGGGTGAGGGCACCGGGGAGCTGTTTTTT
>-|TRBV27|TRBD1|TRBJ1-6
CASSSFYPGQGQSPYNSPLHF
TGTGCCAGCAGTTCCTTTTATCCGGGACAGGGACAGAGCCCCTATAATTCACCCCTCCACTTT
>-|TRBV7-9|TRBD1|TRBJ1-2
CASSRNTGGYGYTF
TGTGCCAGCAGCCGCAATACAGGGGGCTATGGCTACACCTTC
>-|TRBV12-3/TRBV12-4|-|TRBJ2-5
CASSLRGETQYF
TGTGCCAGCAGTTTACGGGGGGAGACCCAGTACTTC
>-|TRBV18|-|TRBJ2-7
CASSPYQRTQTYEQYF
TGTGCCAGCTCACCCTACCAAAGAACACAAACCTACGAGCAGTACTTC
>-|TRBV19|-|TRBJ1-5
CASSDIVNQPQHF
TGTGCCAGTAGTGACATCGTCAATCAGCCCCAGCATTTT
>-|TRBV6-2/TRBV6-3|TRBD1|TRBJ1-2
CASSTLPRQGRGYGYTF
TGTGCCAGCAGTACTCTCCCCCGACAGGGCCGGGGCTATGGCTACACCTTC
>-|TRBV24-1|-|TRBJ1-2
CATSYGDNGYTF
TGTGCCACCAGTTATGGCGACAATGGCTACACCTTC
>-|TRBV7-3|-|TRBJ2-7
CASSKGGVSGEQYF
TGTGCCAGCAGTAAAGGAGGGGTCTCGGGCGAGCAGTACTTC
>-|TRBV29-1|-|TRBJ2-1
CSVEARQEGSVYRFF
TGCAGCGTTGAAGCTCGACAGGAGGGTTCCGTTTACCGGTTCTTC
>once|TRBV5-1|-|TRBJ1-1
CASSFGRQNTEAFF
TGCGCCAGCAGCTTCGGACGGCAGAACACTGAAGCTTTCTTT
>few|TRBV18|-|TRBJ1-5
CASSPQANQPQHF
TGTGCCAGCTCACCCCAGGCGAATCAGCCCCAGCATTTT
>-|TRBV7-9|TRBD2|TRBJ2-2
CASSSFVTSGGAGELFF
TGTGCCAGCAGTTCTTTTGTTACTAGCGGGGGAGCCGGGGAGCTGTTTTTT
>-|TRBV6-5|TRBD1|TRBJ2-7
CASSYLGQGANEQYF
TGTGCCAGCAGTTACTTAGGGCAGGGGGCTAACGAGCAGTACTTC
>-|TRBV29-1|-|TRBJ1-2
CSVEDLEGEYYGYTF
TGCAGCGTTGAAGATCTTGAGGGGGAGTACTATGGCTACACCTTC
>-|TRBV5-6|TRBD1|TRBJ2-7
CASSRTGVSVEQYF
TGTGCCAGCAGCCGGACAGGGGTCTCAGTCGAGCAGTACTTC
>-|TRBV18|TRBD1|TRBJ1-1
CASSPIRESGGSNTEAFF
TGTGCCAGCTCACCAATCAGGGAGTCAGGGGGCTCGAACACTGAAGCTTTCTTT
>-|TRBV27|-|TRBJ2-7
CASSLWAQPSRNEQYF
TGTGCCAGCAGTTTATGGGCCCAGCCCTCCCGGAACGAGCAGTACTTC